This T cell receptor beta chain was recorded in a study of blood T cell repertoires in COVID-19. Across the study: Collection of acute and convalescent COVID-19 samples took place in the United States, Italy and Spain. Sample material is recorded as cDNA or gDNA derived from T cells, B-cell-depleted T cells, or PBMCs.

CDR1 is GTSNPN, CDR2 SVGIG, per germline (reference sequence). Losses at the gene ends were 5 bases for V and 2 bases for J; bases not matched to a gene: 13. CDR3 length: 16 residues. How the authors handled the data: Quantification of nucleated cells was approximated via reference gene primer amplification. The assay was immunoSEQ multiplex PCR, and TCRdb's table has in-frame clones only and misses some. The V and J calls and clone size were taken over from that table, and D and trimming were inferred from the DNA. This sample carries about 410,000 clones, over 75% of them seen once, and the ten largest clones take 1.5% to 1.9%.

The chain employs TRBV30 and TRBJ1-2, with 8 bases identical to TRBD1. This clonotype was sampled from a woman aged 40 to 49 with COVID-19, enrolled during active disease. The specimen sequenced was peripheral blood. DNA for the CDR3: TGTGCCTGGGGACGTTTTGGACAGGGTCGGAACTATGGCTACACCTTC. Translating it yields CAWGRFGQGRNYGYTF. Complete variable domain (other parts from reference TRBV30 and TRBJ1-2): SQTIHQWPATLVQPVGSPLSLECTVEGTSNPNLYWYRQAAGRGLQLLFYSVGIGQISSEVPQNLSASRPQDRQFILSSKKLLLSDSGFYLCAWGRFGQGRNYGYTFGSGTRLTVV.